The clone carrying this T cell receptor beta chain was counted only a few times. The antigen remains undetermined. This sample was included in a study of regulatory and conventional T cells in RAG deficiency. Libraries were prepared by immunoSEQ multiplex PCR; TCRdb keeps only in-frame clonotypes and omits some of them. The repertoire holds about 32,000 clones, with 89% as singletons. General study points: Omenn patients showed >80% Treg-Tconv overlap and shorter CDR3 lengths.

CDR3 length: 13 amino acids. The V and J ends lost 7 bases and 3 bases respectively, with 12 bases between them. The germline gives CDR1 LNHDA, CDR2 SQIVND (reference sequence). These same records also appear under a second study, on regulatory T cells. That work states: The PCR used 52 TRBV and 13 TRBJ primers.

The TCR comes from a human donor in good health. The sample consisted of CD8+ T cells sorted from blood. The chain combines TRBV19 with TRBJ1-1; D uncertain. CDR3 amino acids: CASTSHGDTEAFF. In DNA, the CDR3 is TGTGCCAGTACTTCCCACGGAGACACTGAAGCTTTCTTT.